This T cell receptor (beta chain) appears in the sequencing data of a study of post-analysis software for immune sequencing data. Study-wide background: Secondary progressive, relapsing-remitting and progressive-relapsing multiple sclerosis were among the included disease courses.

Turning to this clonotype: Its antigen is undetermined.

Study-wide points: Controls had significantly higher normalized Chao1 diversity than multiple sclerosis patients.

Built from TCR beta cDNA, the libraries had unique molecular identifiers in them. In TCRdb, the PCR reads were re-called with MiXCR into one record per CDR3 protein. The table has 750,000 to 900,000 distinct CDR3 sequences, about 43% seen once. Input material: blood. The TCR originated in a girl under 18 with multiple sclerosis.

The CDR3 sequence is CASSRRQYQETQYF. CDR3 sequence (DNA): TGTGCCAGCAGTCGTCGGCAGTACCAAGAGACCCAGTACTTC. The rearrangement uses TRBV28 and TRBJ2-5; D is ambiguous. V lost 5 bases to trimming and J lost 0 bases, with 10 bases between them. The CDR3 length is 14 residues. Germline values: CDR1 MDHEN, CDR2 SYDVKM.